The entry that follows covers one T cell receptor (beta chain) sequence. Antigen specificity is unknown. The entry originates in a study of T cell responses to AZD1222 COVID-19 vaccine. General study results and limits: Vaccine-associated CD4 TCRs ranged over spike, dominating at 160-218 and 743-854. Unmutated variant regions reportedly attract nearly half of all spike-specific TCRs.

Generated by immunoSEQ multiplex PCR, the TCRdb table keeps only in-frame clones and is missing some. The table has more than 150,000 clones, around 92% seen once; the top ten hold less than 11%. The TCR was taken from an adult in good health. Sequenced here: peripheral blood, sampled on day 0 of AZD1222 vaccination.

The CDR3 nucleotides read TGTGCCAGCAGAACCGGACAGGGGACCTCCTACGAGCAGTACGTC. Amino acids: CASRTGQGTSYEQYV. V is TRBV6-6 and J is TRBJ2-7, with 9 positions matching TRBD1. V gave up 6 bases and J gave up 0 bases; unmatched junction bases: 6. The germline V gene has CDR1 MNHNY and CDR2 SVGAGI (reference sequence). The length of the CDR3 is 15 residues.